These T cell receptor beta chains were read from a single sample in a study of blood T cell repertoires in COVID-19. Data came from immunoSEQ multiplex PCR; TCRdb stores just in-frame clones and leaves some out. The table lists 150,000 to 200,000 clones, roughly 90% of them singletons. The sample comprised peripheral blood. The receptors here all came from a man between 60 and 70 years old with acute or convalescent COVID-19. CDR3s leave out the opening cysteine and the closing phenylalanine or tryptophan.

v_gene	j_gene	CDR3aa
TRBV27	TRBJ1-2	ASSSGQGEGYGYT
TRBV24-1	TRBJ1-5	ATSPAGSNQPQH
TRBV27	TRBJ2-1	ASRFEVQGDNEQF
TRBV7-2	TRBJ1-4	ASSLAWGGEKLF
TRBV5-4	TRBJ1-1	ASKGAPSNTEAF
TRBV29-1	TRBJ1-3	SVVAGGNTIY
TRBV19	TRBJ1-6	ASTAPDRGNSPLH
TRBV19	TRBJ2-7	ASSNQRGSSYEQY
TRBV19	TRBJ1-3	ASSPQGTGNTIY
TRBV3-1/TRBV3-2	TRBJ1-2	ASSPIASAGGYT
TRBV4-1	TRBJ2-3	ASSQDPELAGDTDTQY
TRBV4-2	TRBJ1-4	ASSTWTGPNSEKLF
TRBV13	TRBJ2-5	ASSSGQGQETQY
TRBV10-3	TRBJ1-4	AISEPGQGGPEKLF
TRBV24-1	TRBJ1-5	ATSGGVYQPQH
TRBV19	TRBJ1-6	ASTTTRGNNSPLH
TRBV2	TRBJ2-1	ASRANNNEQF
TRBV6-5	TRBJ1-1	ASSHRGGTEAF
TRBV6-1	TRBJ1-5	ASSEAGGSNQPQH
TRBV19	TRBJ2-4	ASSIDKAPHEAKNIQY
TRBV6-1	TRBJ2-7	ASSEWGAEQY
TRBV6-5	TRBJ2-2	ASSSLITSGELF
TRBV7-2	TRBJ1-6	ASSPGGRTNSPLH
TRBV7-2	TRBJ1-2	ASSLGPAQGNRAYGYT
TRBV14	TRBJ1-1	ASSQTQGTEAF
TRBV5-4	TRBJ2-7	ASRRFDREPYEQY
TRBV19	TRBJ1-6	ASSPAQGANSPLH
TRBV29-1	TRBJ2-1	SVSPGAGGEREQF
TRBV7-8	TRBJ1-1	ASSEQGGDTEAF
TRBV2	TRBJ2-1	ASSRTGDNEQF
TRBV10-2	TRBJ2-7	ASSIPDRPSYEQY
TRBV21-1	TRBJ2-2	ASSDGVGENTGELF
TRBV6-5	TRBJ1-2	ASSYLTPTGGYT
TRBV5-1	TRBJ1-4	ASSRDSPVAELF
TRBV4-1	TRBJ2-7	ASSQGRGLYEQY
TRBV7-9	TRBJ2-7	ASSWVDTYEQY
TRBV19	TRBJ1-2	ASSLDRGNYGYT
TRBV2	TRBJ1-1	ASSVYQGDTEAF
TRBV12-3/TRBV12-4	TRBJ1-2	ASSFPQYGYT
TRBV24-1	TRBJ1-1	ATSDTVDRGTF
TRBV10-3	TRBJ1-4	AISAGGFGTNEKLF
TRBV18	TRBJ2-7	ASSHIWRDGSYEQY
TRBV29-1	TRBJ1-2	SVEKLTANYGYT
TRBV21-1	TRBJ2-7	ASSPRDFIPIYEQY
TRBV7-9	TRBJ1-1	ASSLVQNTEAF
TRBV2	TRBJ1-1	ASTAQGARTEAF
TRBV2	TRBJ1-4	ASSEMGGFSEKLF
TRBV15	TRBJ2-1	ATSFSGGYNEQF